What follows are 21 T cell receptor beta chains derived from one specimen sequenced in a study of blood T cell repertoires in COVID-19. Libraries were prepared by immunoSEQ multiplex PCR; TCRdb keeps only in-frame clonotypes and omits some of them. Here the sample spans 250,000 to 400,000 clones, around 89% being singletons. Sequencing input: peripheral blood. These receptors were collected from a woman aged 25 to 39 with COVID-19, enrolled during active disease.

The chain combines TRBV4-1 with TRBJ2-3, with TRBD1 matching 7 bases. With 4 bases clipped from V and 3 bases from J, the junction kept 7 bases outside the gene matches. This CDR3 comprises 15 residues. Germline V lookup: CDR1 MGHRA, CDR2 YSYEKL. The CDR3 DNA sequence: TGCGCCAGCAGCCTCGACAGGGTGGGTACAGATACGCAGTATTTT. It is translated as CASSLDRVGTDTQYF.

The rearrangement links TRBV19 to TRBJ2-1; 7 bases match TRBD2. J was trimmed by 1 base and V by 5 bases; bases with no gene match: 8. This CDR3 has 16 amino acids. Germline V gives CDR1 LNHDA, CDR2 SQIVND (reference sequence). This CDR3 is CASSLTSVNSYNEQFF. CDR3 nucleotide sequence: TGTGCCAGTAGTCTCACTAGCGTTAATTCCTACAATGAGCAGTTCTTC.

The chain is built from TRBV2 and TRBJ2-3; TRBD1 aligns across 9 bases. Germline-derived CDR1 and CDR2 are SNHLY and FYNNEI. This CDR3 is built from 15 residues. J lost 4 bases, V lost 5 bases, and 7 bases had no gene match. The CDR3 region has the DNA TGTGCCAGCAGTCCCGGACAGGGGAGGGCAGATACGCAGTATTTT. It is translated as CASSPGQGRADTQYF. Full variable domain (outside the CDR3, taken from reference TRBV2 and TRBJ2-3): EPEVTQTPSHQVTQMGQEVILRCVPISNHLYFYWYRQILGQKVEFLVSFYNNEISEKSEIFDDQFSVERPDGSNFTLKIRSTKLEDSAMYFCASSPGQGRADTQYFGPGTRLTVL.

This clone was counted a single time. The genes are TRBV30 and TRBJ2-1; 9 bases match TRBD1. The CDR3 contains 14 residues. CDR1 GTSNPN and CDR2 SVGIG come from the germline V gene (reference sequence). V gave up 3 bases and J gave up 6 bases; unmatched junction bases: 6. CDR3 in DNA: TGTGCCTGGAGAGGGACAGGGTTGGCCAATGAGCAGTTCTTC. Translation: CAWRGTGLANEQFF.

This clone was recorded a few times. CDR3 sequence reads: CASDRGLNTEAFF. The CDR3 DNA is TGTGCCAGCGACAGGGGATTGAACACTGAAGCTTTCTTT. This chain connects TRBV2 to TRBJ1-1, with TRBD1 matching 8 bases. CDR3 size: 13 residues. In germline, CDR1 is SNHLY, CDR2 FYNNEI. V lost 8 bases to trimming and J lost 0 bases; unmatched junction nucleotides: 2.

For the CDR3, the DNA is TGTGCCAGCAGCCGAGGAGGGATTGGGGCCGGGGAGCTGTTTTTT. Encoded protein: CASSRGGIGAGELFF. The chain is built from TRBV5-6 and TRBJ2-2; D is possibly TRBD2 (6 bases). Trimming removed 4 bases from V and 6 bases from J, with 16 bases in between. Germline lookup yields CDR1 SGHDT and CDR2 YYEEEE. This CDR3 spans 15 amino acids. The variable domain in full, with the rest retrieved from reference TRBV5-6 and TRBJ2-2, is DAGVTQSPTHLIKTRGQQVTLRCSPKSGHDTVSWYQQALGQGPQFIFQYYEEEERQRGNFPDRFSGHQFPNYSSELNVNALLLGDSALYLCASSRGGIGAGELFFGEGSRLTVL.

This clone was observed a handful of times. The chain combines TRBV6-5 with TRBJ1-1; no firm D call. CDR1 and CDR2 (germline): MNHEY, SVGAGI. This CDR3 has 12 residues. V dropped 4 bases and J dropped 5 bases, with 8 bases sitting between them. CDR3 sequence: CASSFGGTEAFF. As DNA, the CDR3 is TGTGCCAGCAGTTTCGGAGGGACTGAAGCTTTCTTT.

Regarding this clone: An end of the junction differs from the germline gene, which may be a read error. The chain carries TRBV7-9 and TRBJ2-1; 9 nucleotides line up with TRBD2. CDR3 length: 15 residues. Germline-derived CDR1 and CDR2 are SEHNR and FQNEAQ (reference sequence). This chain's CDR3 is CASSLGERGAITAVF. CDR3 coding DNA: TGTGCCAGCAGCTTAGGGGAGCGGGGGGCTATAACGGCGGTCTTC.

The J gene is TRBJ2-6, the V gene TRBV6-5, with D uncertain. CDR1 and CDR2 from the germline V gene are MNHEY and SVGAGI. With 6 bases removed from V and 0 bases from J, the gap between germline ends came to 6 bases. The CDR3 runs 14 residues. The CDR3 region is CASSVDSGANVLTF. DNA for the CDR3: TGTGCCAGCAGCGTAGACTCTGGGGCCAACGTCCTGACTTTC.

J is TRBJ1-6 and V is TRBV30; D might be TRBD1 (5 bases). The CDR3 contains 13 residues. Trimming stripped 7 bases from V and 9 bases from J, with 16 bases between. The germline gives CDR1 GTSNPN, CDR2 SVGIG (reference sequence). The CDR3 loop reads CAYGALDSSPLHF. The CDR3 bases are TGTGCCTATGGGGCCCTGGATTCTTCACCCCTCCACTTT.

This sequence joins TRBV4-1 and TRBJ1-2, with 11 bases aligning to TRBD1. Germline loops: CDR1 MGHRA, CDR2 YSYEKL. V was pared by 4 bases and J by 7 bases, with 5 bases of the junction left unmatched. The CDR3 runs to 14 residues. CDR3 sequence: CASSLPGQGGGYTF. Written as DNA, the CDR3 is TGCGCCAGCAGCCTCCCGGGACAGGGGGGTGGCTACACCTTC.

This chain links TRBV11-2 with TRBJ2-7; D may be TRBD1 (7 bases). This CDR3 contains 15 residues. Germline V gene data show CDR1 as SGHAT and CDR2 as FQNNGV. The V end was cut by 3 bases, the J end by 4 bases, with 16 bases between. CDR3 sequence reads: CASSFSGGIGYEQYF. CDR3 nucleotides: TGTGCCAGCAGCTTTTCAGGGGGGATCGGTTACGAGCAGTACTTC.

This sequence joins TRBV6-5 and TRBJ1-5; 7 positions match TRBD1. The length of the CDR3 is 15 residues. Germline V gene lookup returns CDR1 MNHEY and CDR2 SVGAGI. Trimming at V came to 7 bases and at J to 6 bases, leaving 12 bases not matched to a gene. This CDR3 reads CASKPGQGVGQPQHF. The CDR3, as DNA: TGTGCCAGCAAGCCCGGGCAGGGGGTTGGTCAGCCCCAGCATTTT.

The rearrangement links TRBV11-2 to TRBJ2-6; no clear D gene. Germline CDR1 and CDR2: SGHAT and FQNNGV. The ends were cut back, 4 bases at V and 0 bases at J, with 13 bases in the middle. The CDR3 is 17 residues long. CDR3 sequence reads: CASSSAGPPSGANVLTF. The CDR3 DNA reads TGTGCCAGCAGCTCGGCAGGTCCCCCCTCTGGGGCCAACGTCCTGACTTTC.

The V call is TRBV12-5, the J call TRBJ2-3, with TRBD2 matching 7 bases. Germline loops: CDR1 LGHNT, CDR2 FRNRAP. V lost 7 bases to trimming and J lost 6 bases; unmatched junction nucleotides: 10. This CDR3 comprises 14 residues. In nucleotides, the CDR3 is TGTGCTAGTGCTTGGGGGGAGGGGCGCGATACGCAGTATTTT. Residues: CASAWGEGRDTQYF.

This chain links TRBV6-5 with TRBJ2-3; TRBD1 might be the D (6 bases). V was trimmed by 6 bases and J by 2 bases, leaving 15 bases between them. Looked up from germline, CDR1 is MNHEY and CDR2 is SVGAGI. The CDR3 has 15 amino acids. The CDR3 here is CASRVRGQHTDTQYF. Here the CDR3 DNA reads TGTGCCAGCAGGGTGAGGGGACAACACACAGATACGCAGTATTTT.

The chain carries TRBV5-1 and TRBJ2-5, with 7 bases fitting TRBD2. CDR3 length equals 14 residues. From germline, CDR1 is SGHRS and CDR2 YFSETQ. J lost 4 bases, V lost 9 bases, and 12 bases had no gene match. The CDR3 region is CATRTGGGGETQYF. The CDR3 DNA follows: TGCGCCACCCGGACGGGAGGCGGGGGAGAGACCCAGTACTTC.

To note about this clone: The identical CDR3 is also encoded by other nucleotide sequences in the sample. The chain joins TRBV6-5 to TRBJ1-3, with no clear D. The CDR3 is 14 residues long. The germline V gene encodes CDR1 MNHEY and CDR2 SVGAGI. The V gene lost 6 bases and the J gene lost 0 bases, with 9 bases spanning the gap. DNA of the CDR3: TGTGCCAGCAGCCGGACTGGCTCTGGAAACACCATATATTTT. This sequence encodes CASSRTGSGNTIYF.

The gene calls are TRBV5-5 and TRBJ1-2; TRBD1 matches 8 bases. The CDR3 extends over 15 amino acids. The junction had 9 bases not matched to a gene; V was cut back by 4 bases and J by 4 bases. Germline V lookup: CDR1 SGHKS, CDR2 YYEKEE (reference sequence). CDR3 region: CASSPRQGYSYGYTF. The CDR3 region has the DNA TGTGCCAGCAGCCCTCGACAGGGGTATAGCTATGGCTACACCTTC.

The genes are TRBV6-5 and TRBJ2-2; possible D gene TRBD2, 5 bases. Between the trimmed V and J ends, which lost 0 bases and 7 bases, there was a span of 6 bases. This CDR3 has 13 amino acids. Per germline, CDR1 MNHEY and CDR2 SVGAGI. CDR3 loop: CASSYSRDGELFF. The CDR3, as DNA: TGTGCCAGCAGTTACTCTCGGGACGGGGAGCTGTTTTTT.

The rearrangement links TRBV6-1 to TRBJ2-1, with D perhaps TRBD1 (6 bases). Trimming pared 4 bases from V and 4 bases from J, leaving 17 bases between. The CDR3 has 16 residues. The germline gives CDR1 MNHNS, CDR2 SASEGT. CDR3 residues: CASSGRDTSLYNEQFF. CDR3 DNA: TGTGCCAGCAGTGGCCGGGACACCTCCTTATACAATGAGCAGTTCTTC.